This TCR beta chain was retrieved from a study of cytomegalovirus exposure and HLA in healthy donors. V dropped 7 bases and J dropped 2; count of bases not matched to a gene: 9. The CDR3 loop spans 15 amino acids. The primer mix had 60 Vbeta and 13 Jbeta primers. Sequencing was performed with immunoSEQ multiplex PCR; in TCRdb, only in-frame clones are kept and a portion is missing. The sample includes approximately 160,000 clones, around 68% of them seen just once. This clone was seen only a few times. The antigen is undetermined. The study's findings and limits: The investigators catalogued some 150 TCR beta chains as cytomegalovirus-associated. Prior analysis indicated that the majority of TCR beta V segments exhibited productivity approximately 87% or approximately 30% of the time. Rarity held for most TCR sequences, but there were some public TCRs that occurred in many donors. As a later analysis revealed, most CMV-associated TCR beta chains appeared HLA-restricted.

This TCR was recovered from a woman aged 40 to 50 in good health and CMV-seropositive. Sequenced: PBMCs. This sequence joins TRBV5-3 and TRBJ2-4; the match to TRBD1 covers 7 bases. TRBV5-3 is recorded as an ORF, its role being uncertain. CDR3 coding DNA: TGTGCCAGATCCTCCGGGACAGAGTCCAAAAACATTCAGTACTTC. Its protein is CARSSGTESKNIQYF.